A single sample is the source of the 8 T cell receptor beta chains below, sequenced in a study of blood T cells in healthy people across ages. With a J-beta primer mix and a sample-barcoded 5' primer, a second PCR ran about 7 to 12 cycles. TCRdb analysed the 5' RACE reads with MiXCR anew, one entry per CDR3 protein. The sample holds about 830,000 distinct CDR3 sequences; around 68% are singletons and the top ten take 28%. The specimen sequenced was blood. Every receptor here comes from a man aged 25 to 40 in good health.

The chain links TRBV28 to TRBJ2-1; tentatively, D is TRBD2 (6 bases). The CDR3 has 13 residues. V dropped 5 bases and J dropped 9 bases, with 14 bases sitting between them. The germline V gene has CDR1 MDHEN and CDR2 SYDVKM. The CDR3 sequence: CASSRDSGGEQFF. Here the CDR3 DNA reads TGTGCCAGCAGTCGGGACTCTGGGGGTGAGCAGTTCTTC.

The chain joins TRBV4-2 to TRBJ2-1, with 9 bases lining up with TRBD1. Near its end, the DNA agrees better with TRBJ2-7, so the J call may be wrong. The CDR3 has 16 amino acids. Germline V gives CDR1 LGHNA, CDR2 YNFKEQ. In nucleotides, the CDR3 is TGTGCCAGCAGCCGCTCGGACAGGGGCTCCTACAATGAGCAGTACTTC. Its protein is CASSRSDRGSYNEQYF.

The rearrangement joins TRBV4-3 to TRBJ2-7, with D possibly being TRBD1 (5 bases). Trimming took 4 bases from V and 3 from J, leaving 13 bases between them. From germline, CDR1 is LGHNA and CDR2 YSLEER. The CDR3 length is 14 residues. CDR3 sequence: CASSLGRDIYEQYF. The CDR3, as DNA: TGCGCCAGCAGCCTTGGCAGGGATATCTACGAGCAGTACTTC.

The chain uses TRBV27 and TRBJ1-1; D is ambiguous. With 5 bases removed from V and 9 bases from J, the gap between germline ends came to 19 bases. The germline V gene has CDR1 MNHEY and CDR2 SMNVEV (reference sequence). CDR3 length equals 14 residues. CDR3 sequence: CASSPNGRGGKAFF. The DNA of the CDR3 is TGTGCCAGCAGTCCAAACGGCCGGGGAGGTAAAGCTTTCTTT.

J is TRBJ2-7 and V is TRBV6-1; possibly TRBD1 or TRBD2 for D (5 bases each). Germline V CDR1 and CDR2: MNHNS, SASEGT. The V end was cut by 6 bases, the J end by 5 bases, with 14 bases between. The CDR3 has 13 residues. In DNA form, the CDR3 reads TGTGCCAGCAGGGAAACGGGGCTAGACGAGCAGTACTTC. As protein: CASRETGLDEQYF.

On this clonotype: The junction and the germline gene differ at one end; a read error may be behind it. The V call is TRBV7-9, the J call TRBJ2-1, with D tentatively TRBD2 (5 bases). Germline V gene data show CDR1 as SEHNR and CDR2 as FQNEAQ (reference sequence). The CDR3 runs 15 residues. Here the CDR3 DNA reads TGTGTCAGCAGCTCGGAGGTACAGCCTTACAATGAGCAGTTCTTC. Translated, it gives CVSSSEVQPYNEQFF.

With regard to this clonotype: One junction end disagrees with the germline gene, perhaps due to a read error. The chain carries TRBV9 and TRBJ2-7; D possibly uses TRBD1 or TRBD2 (5 bases each). Per germline, CDR1 SGDLS and CDR2 YYNGEE. The length of the CDR3 is 14 residues. CDR3 sequence: CASTPGSLTYGQYF. CDR3 DNA sequence: TGTGCCAGCACCCCAGGGAGTTTAACCTACGGGCAGTACTTC.

V is TRBV6-6 and J is TRBJ1-2; D possibly corresponds to TRBD1 (6 bases). CDR1 MNHNY and CDR2 SVGAGI come from the germline V gene (reference sequence). The CDR3 totals 15 residues. Trimming stripped 0 bases from V and 7 bases from J, with 15 bases between. Here the CDR3 DNA reads TGTGCCAGCAGTTACTCGGTCCGGGGGCAGGGTGGCTACACCTTC. Its protein is CASSYSVRGQGGYTF.